This record covers a single T cell receptor beta chain. This specimen comes from a study of blood T cell repertoires in COVID-19. Study background: Material from acute and convalescent COVID-19 was sourced from the United States, Italy and Spain. The analysed material was cDNA or gDNA that came from T cells, B-cell-depleted T cells, or PBMCs.

In the study's own analysis: Amplification of reference gene primers was used by the study to estimate nucleated cell counts. Using immunoSEQ multiplex PCR, the repertoire was profiled, and TCRdb retains in-frame clones only, with some absent. V and J calls and clone size are copied from that table; D and trimming were computed from the DNA. The table has roughly 140,000 clones, around 89% seen once. Germline assignment: CDR1 SNHLY and CDR2 FYNNEI. This CDR3 has 12 amino acids. V shed 9 bases and J 4 bases; nucleotides not matched to a gene: 4. V gene TRBV2 combines with J gene TRBJ1-1; 8 bases match TRBD1. The clonotype comes from a woman older than 75 with acute or convalescent COVID-19. The sequencing input was peripheral blood. The CDR3 DNA is TGTGCCAGTACAGGGGGGGGCACTGAAGCTTTCTTT. Amino acid sequence: CASTGGGTEAFF.